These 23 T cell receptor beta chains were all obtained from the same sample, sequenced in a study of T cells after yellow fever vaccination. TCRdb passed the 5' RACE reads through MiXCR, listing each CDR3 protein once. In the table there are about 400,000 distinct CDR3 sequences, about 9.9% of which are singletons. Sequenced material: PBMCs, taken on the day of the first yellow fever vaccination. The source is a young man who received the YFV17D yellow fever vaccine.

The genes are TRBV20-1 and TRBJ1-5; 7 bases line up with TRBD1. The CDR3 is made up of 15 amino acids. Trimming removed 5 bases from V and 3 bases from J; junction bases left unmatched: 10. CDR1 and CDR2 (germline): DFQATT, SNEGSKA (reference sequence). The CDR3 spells CSAGGGTVNNQPQHF. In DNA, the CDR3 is TGCAGTGCTGGGGGCGGGACAGTCAACAATCAGCCCCAGCATTTT.

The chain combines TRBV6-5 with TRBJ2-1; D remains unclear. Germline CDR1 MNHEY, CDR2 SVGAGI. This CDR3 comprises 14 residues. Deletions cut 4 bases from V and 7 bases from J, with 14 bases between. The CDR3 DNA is TGTGCCAGCAGTTGGAGTAGGAGCACGAATGAGCAGTTCTTC. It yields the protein CASSWSRSTNEQFF.

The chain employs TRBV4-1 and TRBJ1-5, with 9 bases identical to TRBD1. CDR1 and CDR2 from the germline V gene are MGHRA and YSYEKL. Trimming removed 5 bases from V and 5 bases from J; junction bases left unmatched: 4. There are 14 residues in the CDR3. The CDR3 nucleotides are TGCGCCAGCAGCAAACGACAGGGGGATCAGCCCCAGCATTTT. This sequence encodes CASSKRQGDQPQHF.

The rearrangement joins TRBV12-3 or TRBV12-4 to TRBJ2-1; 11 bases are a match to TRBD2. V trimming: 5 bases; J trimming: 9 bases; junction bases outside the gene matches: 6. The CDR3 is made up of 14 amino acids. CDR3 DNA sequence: TGTGCCAGCAGTCCGGGACTAGCGGTGGTTGAGCAGTTCTTC. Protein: CASSPGLAVVEQFF.

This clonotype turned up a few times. The CDR3 loop reads CAQSLRLQETQYF. Written as DNA, the CDR3 is TGTGCCCAAAGCCTTAGGCTCCAAGAGACCCAGTACTTC. This chain connects TRBV2 to TRBJ2-5; D is unclear. The ends were cut back, 11 bases at V and 1 base at J, with 14 bases in the middle. CDR3 length: 13 residues. CDR1 is SNHLY and CDR2 is FYNNEI in the germline V gene.

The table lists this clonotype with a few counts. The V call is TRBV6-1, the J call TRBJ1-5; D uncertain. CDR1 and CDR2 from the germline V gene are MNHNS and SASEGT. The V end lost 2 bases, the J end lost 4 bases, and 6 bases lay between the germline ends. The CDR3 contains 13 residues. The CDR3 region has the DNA TGTGCCAGCAGTGAATCCGGGAATCAGCCCCAGCATTTT. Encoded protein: CASSESGNQPQHF.

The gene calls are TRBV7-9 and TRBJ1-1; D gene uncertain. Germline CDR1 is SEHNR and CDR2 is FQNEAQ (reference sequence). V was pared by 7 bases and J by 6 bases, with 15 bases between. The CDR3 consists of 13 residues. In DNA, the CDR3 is TGTGCCAGCACCCGGTGGAGCACCGCTGAAGCTTTCTTT. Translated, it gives CASTRWSTAEAFF.

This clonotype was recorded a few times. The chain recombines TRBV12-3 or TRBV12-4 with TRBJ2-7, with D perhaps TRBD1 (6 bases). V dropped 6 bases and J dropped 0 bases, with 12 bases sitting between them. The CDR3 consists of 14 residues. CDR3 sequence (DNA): TGTGCCAGCAGAGGACAGCTAAGCTCCTACGAGCAGTACTTC. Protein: CASRGQLSSYEQYF.

The CDR3 DNA sequence: TGTGCCTCGGACAGAACTCCTACCTCCTACGAGCAGTACGTC. Translation: CASDRTPTSYEQYV. The V gene is TRBV6-1, the J gene TRBJ2-7; maybe TRBD1 (6 bases). In germline, CDR1 is MNHNS, CDR2 SASEGT. This CDR3 spans 14 amino acids. V was cut by 11 bases and J by 0 bases, with 17 bases left in between.

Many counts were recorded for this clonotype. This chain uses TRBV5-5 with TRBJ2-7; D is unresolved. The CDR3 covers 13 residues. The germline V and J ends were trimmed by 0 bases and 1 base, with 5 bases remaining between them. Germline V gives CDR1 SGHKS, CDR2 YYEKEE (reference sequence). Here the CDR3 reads CASSLGVSYEQYV. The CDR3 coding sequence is TGTGCCAGCAGCTTGGGGGTTTCCTACGAGCAGTACGTC.

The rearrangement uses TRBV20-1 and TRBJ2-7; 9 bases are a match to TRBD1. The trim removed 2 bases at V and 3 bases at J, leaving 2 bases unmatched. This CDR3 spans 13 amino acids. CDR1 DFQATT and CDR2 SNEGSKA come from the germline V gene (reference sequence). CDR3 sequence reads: CSARPGQGYEQYV. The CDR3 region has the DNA TGCAGTGCTAGACCGGGACAGGGCTACGAGCAGTACGTC.

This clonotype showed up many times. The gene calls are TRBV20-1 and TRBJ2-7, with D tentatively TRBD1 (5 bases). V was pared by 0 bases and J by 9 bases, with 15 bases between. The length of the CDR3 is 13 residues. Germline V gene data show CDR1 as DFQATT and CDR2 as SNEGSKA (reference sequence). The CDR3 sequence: CSARDPAGLGQYF. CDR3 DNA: TGCAGTGCTAGAGATCCGGCAGGGCTGGGGCAGTACTTC.

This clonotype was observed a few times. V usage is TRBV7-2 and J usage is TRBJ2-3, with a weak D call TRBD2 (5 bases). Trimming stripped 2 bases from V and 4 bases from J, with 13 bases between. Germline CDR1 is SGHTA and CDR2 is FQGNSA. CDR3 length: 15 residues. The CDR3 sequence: CASSLNSAASDTQYF. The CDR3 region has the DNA TGTGCCAGCAGCTTAAATTCAGCGGCTTCAGATACGCAGTATTTT.

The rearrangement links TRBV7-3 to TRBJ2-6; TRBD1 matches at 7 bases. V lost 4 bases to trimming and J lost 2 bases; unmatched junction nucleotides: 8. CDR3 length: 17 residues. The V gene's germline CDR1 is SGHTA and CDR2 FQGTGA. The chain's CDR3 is CASSSQTGITGANVLTF. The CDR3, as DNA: TGTGCCAGCAGCTCACAGACAGGGATCACTGGGGCCAACGTCCTGACTTTC.

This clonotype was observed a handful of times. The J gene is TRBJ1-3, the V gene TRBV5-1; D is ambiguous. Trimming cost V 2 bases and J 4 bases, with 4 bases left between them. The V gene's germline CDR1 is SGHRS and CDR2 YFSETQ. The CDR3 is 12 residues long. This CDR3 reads CASSFEGNTIYF. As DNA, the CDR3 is TGCGCCAGCAGCTTCGAAGGAAACACCATATATTTT.

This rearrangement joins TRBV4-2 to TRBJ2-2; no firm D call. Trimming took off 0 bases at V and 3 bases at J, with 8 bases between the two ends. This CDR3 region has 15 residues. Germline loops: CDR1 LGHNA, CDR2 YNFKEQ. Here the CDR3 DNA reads TGTGCCAGCAGCCAAGAAATTCTCGACACCGGGGAGCTGTTTTTT. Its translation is CASSQEILDTGELFF.

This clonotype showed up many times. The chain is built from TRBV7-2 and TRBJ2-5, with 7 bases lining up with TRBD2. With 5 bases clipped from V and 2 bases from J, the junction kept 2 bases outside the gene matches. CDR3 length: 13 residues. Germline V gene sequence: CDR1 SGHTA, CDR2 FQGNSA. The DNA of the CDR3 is TGTGCCAGCAGCCTGCGGGAGCAAGAGACCCAGTACTTC. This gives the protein CASSLREQETQYF.

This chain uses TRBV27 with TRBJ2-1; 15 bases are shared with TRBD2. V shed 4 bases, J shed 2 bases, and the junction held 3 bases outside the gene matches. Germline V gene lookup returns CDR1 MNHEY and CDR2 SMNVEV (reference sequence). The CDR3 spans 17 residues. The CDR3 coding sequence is TGTGCCAGCAGTTGGACTAGCGGGGGGGCAACCTACAATGAGCAGTTCTTC. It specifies CASSWTSGGATYNEQFF.

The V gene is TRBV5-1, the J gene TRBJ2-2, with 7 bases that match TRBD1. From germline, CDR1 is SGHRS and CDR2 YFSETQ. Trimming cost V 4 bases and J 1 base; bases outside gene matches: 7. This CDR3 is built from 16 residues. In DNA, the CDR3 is TGCGCCAGCAGCACCCGACAGGGCGGGAACACCGGGGAGCTGTTTTTT. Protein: CASSTRQGGNTGELFF.

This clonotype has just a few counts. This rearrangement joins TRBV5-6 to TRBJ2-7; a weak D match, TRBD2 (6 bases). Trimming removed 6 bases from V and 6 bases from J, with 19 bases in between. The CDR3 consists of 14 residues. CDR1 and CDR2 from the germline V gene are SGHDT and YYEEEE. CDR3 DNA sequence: TGTGCCAGCACCAAGGAGGGGCGTTACCTCGAGCAGTACTTC. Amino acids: CASTKEGRYLEQYF.

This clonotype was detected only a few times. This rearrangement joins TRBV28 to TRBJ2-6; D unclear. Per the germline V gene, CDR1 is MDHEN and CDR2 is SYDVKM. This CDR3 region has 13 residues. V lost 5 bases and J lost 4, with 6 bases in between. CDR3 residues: CASSPHGANVLTF. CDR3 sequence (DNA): TGTGCCAGCAGTCCCCACGGGGCCAACGTCCTGACTTTC. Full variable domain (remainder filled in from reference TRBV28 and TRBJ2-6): DVKVTQSSRYLVKRTGEKVFLECVQDMDHENMFWYRQDPGLGLRLIYFSYDVKMKEKGDIPEGYSVSREKKERFSLILESASTNQTSMYLCASSPHGANVLTFGAGSRLTVL.

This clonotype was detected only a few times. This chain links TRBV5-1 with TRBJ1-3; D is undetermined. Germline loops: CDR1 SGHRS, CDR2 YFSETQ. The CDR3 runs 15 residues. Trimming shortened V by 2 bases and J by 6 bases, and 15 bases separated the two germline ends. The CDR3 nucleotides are TGCGCCAGCAGCTTATTCGGGGTCGCGGAAAACACCATATATTTT. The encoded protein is CASSLFGVAENTIYF.

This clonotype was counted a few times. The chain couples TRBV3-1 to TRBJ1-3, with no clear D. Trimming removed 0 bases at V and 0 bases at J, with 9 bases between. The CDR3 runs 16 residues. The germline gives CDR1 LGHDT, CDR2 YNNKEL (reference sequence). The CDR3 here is CASSQDPDTSGNTIYF. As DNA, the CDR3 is TGTGCCAGCAGCCAAGACCCGGATACCTCTGGAAACACCATATATTTT.